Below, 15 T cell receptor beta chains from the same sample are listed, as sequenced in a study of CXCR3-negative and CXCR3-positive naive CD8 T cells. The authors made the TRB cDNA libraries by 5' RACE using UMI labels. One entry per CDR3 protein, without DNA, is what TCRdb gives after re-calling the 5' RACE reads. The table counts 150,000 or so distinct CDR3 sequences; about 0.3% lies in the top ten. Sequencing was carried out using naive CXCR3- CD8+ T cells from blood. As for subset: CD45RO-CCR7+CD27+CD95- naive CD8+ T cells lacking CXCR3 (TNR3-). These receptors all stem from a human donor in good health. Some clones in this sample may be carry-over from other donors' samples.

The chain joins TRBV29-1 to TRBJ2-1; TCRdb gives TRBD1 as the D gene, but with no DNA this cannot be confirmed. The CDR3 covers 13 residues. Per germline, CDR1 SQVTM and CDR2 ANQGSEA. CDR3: CSVVCDSDNEQFF.

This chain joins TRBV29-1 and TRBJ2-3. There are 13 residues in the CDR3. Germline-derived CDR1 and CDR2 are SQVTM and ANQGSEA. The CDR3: CSPLLTITDTQYF.

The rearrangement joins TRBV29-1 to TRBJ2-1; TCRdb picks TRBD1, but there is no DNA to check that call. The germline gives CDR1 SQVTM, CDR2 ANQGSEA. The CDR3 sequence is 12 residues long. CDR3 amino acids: CSVVQGEVEQFF.

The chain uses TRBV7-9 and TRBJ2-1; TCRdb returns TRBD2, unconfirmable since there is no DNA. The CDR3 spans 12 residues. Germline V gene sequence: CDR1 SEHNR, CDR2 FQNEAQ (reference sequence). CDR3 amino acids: CASSLGTSVQFF.

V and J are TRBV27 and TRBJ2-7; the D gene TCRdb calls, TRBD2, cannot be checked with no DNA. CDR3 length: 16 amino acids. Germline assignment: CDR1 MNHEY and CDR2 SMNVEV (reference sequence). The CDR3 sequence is CASSLGLAGGGYEQYF.

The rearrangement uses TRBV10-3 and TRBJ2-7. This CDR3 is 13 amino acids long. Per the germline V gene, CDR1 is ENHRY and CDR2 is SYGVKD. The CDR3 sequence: CAISEDTYNEQYF.

Here the CDR3 reads CSASTSGSGTDTQYF. V and J are TRBV20-1 and TRBJ2-3; TCRdb selects TRBD2, and the lack of DNA leaves this call unchecked. Germline CDR1 is DFQATT and CDR2 is SNEGSKA (reference sequence). The CDR3 is 15 residues long.

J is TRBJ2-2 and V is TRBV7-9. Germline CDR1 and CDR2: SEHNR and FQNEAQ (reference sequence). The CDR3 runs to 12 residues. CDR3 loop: CASTSDTGELFF.

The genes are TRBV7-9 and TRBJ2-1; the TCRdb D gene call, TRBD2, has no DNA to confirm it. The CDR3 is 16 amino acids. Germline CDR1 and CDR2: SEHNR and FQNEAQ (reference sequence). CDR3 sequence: CASSPTSGSGYNEQFF. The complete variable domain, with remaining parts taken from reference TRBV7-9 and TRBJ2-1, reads DTGVSQNPRHKITKRGQNVTFRCDPISEHNRLYWYRQTLGQGPEFLTYFQNEAQLEKSRLLSDRFSAERPKGSFSTLEIQRTEQGDSAMYLCASSPTSGSGYNEQFFGPGTRLTVL.

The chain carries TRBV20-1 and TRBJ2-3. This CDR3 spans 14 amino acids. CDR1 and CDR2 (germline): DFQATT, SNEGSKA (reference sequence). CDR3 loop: CSARDYASTDTQYF.

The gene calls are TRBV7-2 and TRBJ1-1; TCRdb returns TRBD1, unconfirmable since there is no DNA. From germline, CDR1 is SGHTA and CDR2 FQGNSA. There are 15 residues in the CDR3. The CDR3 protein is CASSLARWGHTEAFF.

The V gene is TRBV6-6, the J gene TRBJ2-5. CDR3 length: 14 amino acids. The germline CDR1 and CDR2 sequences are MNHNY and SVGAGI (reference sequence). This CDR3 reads CASLELGSKKTQYF.

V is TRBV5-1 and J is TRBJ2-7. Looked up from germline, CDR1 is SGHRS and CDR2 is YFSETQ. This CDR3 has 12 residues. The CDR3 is CASGLNSKEQYF.

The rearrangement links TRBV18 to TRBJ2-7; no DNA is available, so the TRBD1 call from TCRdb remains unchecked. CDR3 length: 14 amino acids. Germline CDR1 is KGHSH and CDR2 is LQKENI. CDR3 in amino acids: CASSPPAQGDEQYF.

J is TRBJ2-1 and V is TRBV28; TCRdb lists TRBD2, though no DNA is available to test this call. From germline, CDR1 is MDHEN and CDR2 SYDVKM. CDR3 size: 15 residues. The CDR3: CASSLGLAGNNEQFF.